A selection of T cell receptor beta chains follows, all from one sample in a study of monozygotic twins with inflammatory bowel disease. TCRdb reprocessed the 5' RACE reads and reports one entry per CDR3 protein, with no DNA. The sample table sets out 150,000 or so distinct CDR3 sequences. Sequenced material: blood. These receptors originate from a human donor with ulcerative colitis or Crohn's disease, or a healthy co-twin of an affected twin (not recorded which). CDR3s include the opening cysteine and the closing phenylalanine or tryptophan.

TRBJ2-5,TRBV19,CASSIGQGTQYF
TRBJ2-1,TRBV5-1,CASSKGLWDNEQFF
TRBJ2-3,TRBV28,CASRGAGPTQYF
TRBJ1-5,TRBV9,CASSFTGTLEPQHF
TRBJ1-4,TRBV28,CASSGGANEKLFF
TRBJ2-1,TRBV7-2,CASSLVALSYNEQFF
TRBJ2-1,TRBV7-8,CASSPAAPSSYNEQFF
TRBJ2-2,TRBV7-2,CASSLDGVNTGELFF
TRBJ2-1,TRBV5-5,CATAPGNTNEQFF
TRBJ2-5,TRBV21-1,CASSKWDGPQETQYF
TRBJ1-1,TRBV28,CASSLFSRTLIVEAFF
TRBJ2-1,TRBV19,CASRLREGLLNEQFF
TRBJ2-7,TRBV28,CASSLSSPVYEQYF
TRBJ2-7,TRBV7-9,CASSSGRDYEQYF
TRBJ2-7,TRBV5-5,CASTQGLAGEKLTYEQYF
TRBJ2-1,TRBV15,CATSRARRQGSNEQFF
TRBJ1-1,TRBV5-4,CASSLARPGLNTEAFF
TRBJ1-1,TRBV7-3,CASSLNRVTEAFF
TRBJ1-4,TRBV7-9,CARSNGGADEKLFF
TRBJ2-1,TRBV6-1,CASNRGTSGVEQFF
TRBJ2-2,TRBV14,CASSQDPLVAAGELFF
TRBJ2-5,TRBV7-9,CASSFSEETQYF
TRBJ2-2,TRBV20-1,CSARKSSGGGTGELFF
TRBJ2-4,TRBV27,CAGSFRTGWAKNIQYF
TRBJ2-7,TRBV12-3/TRBV12-4,CASSPRLAGVYEQYF
TRBJ2-1,TRBV24-1,CATSELATNEQFF
TRBJ2-1,TRBV6-5,CASSYSPSGDYNEQFF
TRBJ2-3,TRBV7-3,CASSLTGLAGGTDTQYF
TRBJ1-1,TRBV7-3,CASGRTVNTEAFF
TRBJ2-3,TRBV5-4,CASSSGPSTDTQYF
TRBJ2-7,TRBV5-6,CASRYRTGFTGEQYF
TRBJ1-1,TRBV12-3/TRBV12-4,CASSDRDRGLDTEAFF
TRBJ2-1,TRBV6-1,CASSLRGLAGRDEQFF
TRBJ2-5,TRBV5-1,CASSVTSGSSETQYF
TRBJ2-7,TRBV15,CATSRSPHEQYF
TRBJ2-1,TRBV5-4,CASNKAGTPYNEQFF
TRBJ1-1,TRBV29-1,CSVEGVFTEAFF
TRBJ1-1,TRBV20-1,CSARDPARGGNTEAFF
TRBJ2-7,TRBV6-5,CASSSTGDLPYEQYF
TRBJ2-5,TRBV12-3/TRBV12-4,CASSLADRDQETQYF
TRBJ1-1,TRBV5-1,CASSLAGTGLSNTEAFF
TRBJ1-2,TRBV19,CASTQGSYGYTF
TRBJ1-1,TRBV4-1,CASSQIGTAPEAFF
TRBJ2-7,TRBV29-1,CSVLVMLDTEQYF
TRBJ2-1,TRBV28,CASSPLAGSGNEQFF
TRBJ2-1,TRBV18,CASSPSQGATYNEQFF
TRBJ1-5,TRBV15,CATSRQANQPQHF